This T cell receptor (beta chain) was found in a study of blood T cells in healthy people across ages. Worth noting for this clonotype: An end of the junction does not agree with germline; a read error may underlie this.

A second PCR of about 7 to 12 cycles used a sample-barcoded 5' primer and a J-beta primer mix. TCRdb re-called the 5' RACE reads through MiXCR, storing one row per CDR3 protein. This table has 1.5 million to 2 million distinct CDR3 sequences, 28% appearing once. The sequence was obtained from a woman in her thirties in good health. Sequences were obtained from blood.

CDR3 coding DNA: TGTGCCAGCAGGCCCAGAGGCAGTGGCCCTTTTCAAGAGACCCGGTACTTC. Its translation is CASRPRGSGPFQETRYF. V usage is TRBV6-6 and J usage is TRBJ2-5; D gene unclear. The CDR3 contains 17 residues. Germline lookup yields CDR1 MNHNY and CDR2 SVGAGI (reference sequence).